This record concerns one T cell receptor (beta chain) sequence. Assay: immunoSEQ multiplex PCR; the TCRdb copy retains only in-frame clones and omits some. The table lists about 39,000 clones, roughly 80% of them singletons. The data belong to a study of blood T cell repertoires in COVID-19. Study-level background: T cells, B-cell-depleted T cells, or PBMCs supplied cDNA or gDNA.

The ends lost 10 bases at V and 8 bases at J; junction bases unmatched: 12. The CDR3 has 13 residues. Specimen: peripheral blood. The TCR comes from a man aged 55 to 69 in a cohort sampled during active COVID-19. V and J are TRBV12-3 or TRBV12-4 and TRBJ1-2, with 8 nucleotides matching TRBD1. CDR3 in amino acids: CATRFGGQEGYTF. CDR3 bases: TGTGCCACCCGGTTTGGGGGACAGGAGGGCTACACCTTC.